A selection of T cell receptor beta chains follows, all from one sample in a study of blood T cells in healthy people across ages. A single record per CDR3 protein comes from TCRdb applying MiXCR to the 5' RACE reads. Here the sample spans about 1.4 million distinct CDR3 sequences, around 55% being singletons. Sequenced: blood. These receptors were obtained from a man aged 18 to 35 in good health. Each CDR3 is given with its conserved first and last residue. Each record gives: V gene, clone size, D gene, J gene, CDR3 DNA, CDR3 protein. D genes are given only for firm matches. Only some rows state a clone size, as once, few, many or a class for expanded clones.

TRBV20-1	NA	TRBD2	TRBJ2-7	TGCAGTGCTAGGGAAGGACTAGCTTCCTACGAGCAGTACTTC	CSAREGLASYEQYF
TRBV29-1	NA	NA	TRBJ2-4	TGCAGCGTTGAAGTCTGGGATACCAATGAGCAGTACTTC	CSVEVWDTNEQYF
TRBV6-1	NA	NA	TRBJ2-7	TGTGCCAGATTCCTTCGCTGCGTCTACGAGCAGTACTTC	CARFLRCVYEQYF
TRBV3-1	NA	NA	TRBJ2-2	TGTGCCAGCAGCCGGCACAGGGACCCGAACACCGGGGAGCTGTTTTTT	CASSRHRDPNTGELFF
TRBV4-2	NA	NA	TRBJ1-2	TGTGCCAGCAGCCCCTCACGGGGGGTTAACTATGGCTACACCTTC	CASSPSRGVNYGYTF
TRBV18	NA	NA	TRBJ2-4	TGTGCCAGCTCACCACAGGCAGGAGTTTGGGAGCAGTACTTC	CASSPQAGVWEQYF
TRBV20-1	few	NA	TRBJ1-2	TGCAGTGCTAGAGATCCTGCTAACTATGGCTACACCTTC	CSARDPANYGYTF
TRBV29-1	NA	NA	TRBJ2-6	TGCAGCGTGGGCAGGGGGGACTCTGGGGCCAACGTCCTGACTTTC	CSVGRGDSGANVLTF
TRBV5-1	NA	NA	TRBJ2-1	TGCGCCAGCAGGCCCTATATGGGAGATCTATACAATGAGCAGTTCTTC	CASRPYMGDLYNEQFF
TRBV15	NA	NA	TRBJ1-5	TGTGCCACCAGCAGAGATCCGGAGGGAACGGCGGGCAATCAGCCCCAGCATTTT	CATSRDPEGTAGNQPQHF
TRBV4-3	NA	NA	TRBJ2-7	TGCGCCAGCAGCCAAGATCCCCAGGGCCGAGCCTACGAGCAGTACTTC	CASSQDPQGRAYEQYF
TRBV13	few	NA	TRBJ2-1	TGTGTCGGGGGACGGTTCACTAAAGTCGATGAGCAGTTCTTC	CVGGRFTKVDEQFF
TRBV4-1	many	NA	TRBJ1-2	TGCGCCAGCAGCCAAGATTACAGGAGCTATGGCTACACCTTC	CASSQDYRSYGYTF
TRBV4-1	once	NA	TRBJ1-5	TGCGCCAGCAGCCAAGATGTGGCGCTTAGAGTTCAGCCCCAGCATTTT	CASSQDVALRVQPQHF
TRBV18	NA	NA	TRBJ2-7	TGTGCCAGCTCACCCGTCCTACAGAGGACCTACGAGCAGTACTTC	CASSPVLQRTYEQYF
TRBV20-1	few	NA	TRBJ1-2	TGCAGTGCAACCAGGAACATAGGGAACTATGGCTACACCTTC	CSATRNIGNYGYTF
TRBV7-9	few	TRBD2	TRBJ2-7	TGTGCCAGCAGCCATACTAGCGGGGGCTTCTACGAGCAGTACTTC	CASSHTSGGFYEQYF
TRBV20-1	few	NA	TRBJ2-1	TGCAGTGCCGAGGATTGGGGGAACAATGAGCAGTTCTTC	CSAEDWGNNEQFF
TRBV3-1	few	NA	TRBJ2-1	TGTGCCAGCAGCCAAGATACAGACTCCCTACAAGAGCAGTTCTTC	CASSQDTDSLQEQFF
TRBV7-9	NA	TRBD2	TRBJ2-2	TGTGCCAGCAGTTCCGGCGGGGGAGATGGCACCGGGGAGCTGTTTTTT	CASSSGGGDGTGELFF
TRBV6-6	NA	NA	TRBJ2-7	TGTGCCAGCAGTTATTCCCCGGGATCCTACTACGAGCAGTACTTC	CASSYSPGSYYEQYF
TRBV5-1	NA	NA	TRBJ2-3	TGCGCCAGCAGCTTGCAGGCAGGGGGGGATACGCAGTATTTT	CASSLQAGGDTQYF
TRBV7-2	NA	NA	TRBJ2-3	TGTGCCAGCAGCTGGTCGGCCGGGGTTGTCACAGATACGCAGTATTTT	CASSWSAGVVTDTQYF
TRBV25-1	once	TRBD1	TRBJ2-1	TGTGCCAGCAGTGAATCCACAGGGGCGTACAATGAGCAGTTCTTC	CASSESTGAYNEQFF
TRBV2	NA	NA	TRBJ2-3	TGTGCCAGCAAGGGCAGGAGCCCAGATACGCAGTATTTT	CASKGRSPDTQYF
TRBV6-2/TRBV6-3	NA	NA	TRBJ1-5	TGTGCCAGCAGTTGGAACAGTTTCGGCAATCAGCCCCAGCATTTT	CASSWNSFGNQPQHF
TRBV27	NA	NA	TRBJ1-4	TGTGCCAGCAGTTTACAGGATGGGAAACTGTTTTTT	CASSLQDGKLFF
TRBV20-1	few	NA	TRBJ2-3	TGCAGTGCTAGAGATCCTGGCGGCCTCACAGATACGCAGTATTTT	CSARDPGGLTDTQYF
TRBV6-2/TRBV6-3	NA	NA	TRBJ2-6	TGTGCCAGCACCAGGTCTGGGGCCAACGTCCTGACTTTC	CASTRSGANVLTF
TRBV6-6	few	NA	TRBJ2-5	TGTGCCAGCGGTGTCAGGGAGCAAGAGACCCAGTACTTC	CASGVREQETQYF
TRBV9	NA	NA	TRBJ1-6	TGTGCCAGCAGCCCGGCAGCTGATTCACCCCTCCACTTT	CASSPAADSPLHF
TRBV3-1	NA	TRBD2	TRBJ2-1	TGTGCCAGCAGCCAAGGCATTAGACTAGCGGGAGGGAATGAGCAGTTCTTC	CASSQGIRLAGGNEQFF
TRBV5-5	NA	NA	TRBJ1-2	TGTGCCAGCAGCTGGAGGGGCGGATCGGTCTATGGCTACACCTTC	CASSWRGGSVYGYTF
TRBV19	NA	NA	TRBJ2-1	TGTGCCAGTAGTAATGCGGTGTTAAGCTCCTACAATGAGCAGTTCTTC	CASSNAVLSSYNEQFF
TRBV4-1	NA	TRBD2	TRBJ2-1	TGCGCCAGCAGCCAAGATATTACGCCTCGGGGGGGCAAAGATTCGGGCAATGAGCAGTTCTTC	CASSQDITPRGGKDSGNEQFF
TRBV11-2	once	TRBD1	TRBJ2-7	TGTGCCAGCAGCTTTGAGACAGGGGGCGCGGAGTCCTACGAGCAGTACTTC	CASSFETGGAESYEQYF
TRBV7-9	few	NA	TRBJ2-3	TGTGCCAGCAGCGTCACGCCAGATACGCAGTATTTT	CASSVTPDTQYF
TRBV6-2/TRBV6-3	NA	NA	TRBJ2-5	TGTGCCAGCAGCAAACCAAGCCCGTTGTGGGAGACCCAGTACTTC	CASSKPSPLWETQYF
TRBV29-1	NA	TRBD1	TRBJ2-1	TGCAGCGGCCGGGACAGGGGGAATGAGCAGTTCTTC	CSGRDRGNEQFF
TRBV2	once	NA	TRBJ2-7	TGTGCCAGCAGTGAAGTTTTCTCCTACGAGCAGTACTTC	CASSEVFSYEQYF
TRBV27	few	NA	TRBJ2-1	TGTGCCAGCAGTGTATACTGGTCAGCTGAGCAGTTCTTC	CASSVYWSAEQFF
TRBV4-2	NA	NA	TRBJ2-3	TGTGCCAGCAGCCAAGAAGGTGCTTCCCCAGATACGCAGTATTTT	CASSQEGASPDTQYF